These T cell receptor beta chains were read from a single sample in a study of metastatic and nonmetastatic thyroid tumors. TCRdb re-called the PCR reads with MiXCR. The sample consists of more than 40,000 clones, 3% to 3.5% of them appearing once. The sequencing sample was made of blood. All receptors derive from a female donor with papillary thyroid cancer or a benign thyroid nodule (not recorded which). Some clones in this sample may be carry-over from other donors' samples. The CDR3 runs from the conserved cysteine through the conserved F or W. The D gene is left open where the match is weak. Only part of the rows carry a size: once, few, many, or a class if the clone is expanded.

TRBV6-1	TRBJ2-7	many	NA	CASSVEGTYEQYF	TGTGCCAGCAGTGTTGAGGGAACCTACGAGCAGTACTTC
TRBV12-3/TRBV12-4	TRBJ2-2	many	NA	CASSLGEFTGELFF	TGTGCCAGCAGCCTGGGCGAGTTCACCGGGGAGCTGTTTTTT
TRBV20-1	TRBJ1-4	many	NA	CSARAPGRLEKLFF	TGCAGTGCTAGAGCTCCGGGCCGCCTTGAGAAACTGTTTTTT
TRBV18	TRBJ2-1	many	NA	CASSPIGRVNEQFF	TGTGCCAGCTCACCAATCGGCAGGGTCAATGAGCAGTTCTTC
TRBV25-1	TRBJ2-1	many	NA	CASSEPSRGNEQFF	TGTGCCAGCAGTGAACCCTCCCGGGGCAATGAGCAGTTCTTC
TRBV7-9	TRBJ1-6	many	TRBD1	CASSLTGGRDSPLHF	TGTGCCAGCAGCTTAACAGGGGGAAGGGATTCACCCCTCCACTTT
TRBV12-3/TRBV12-4	TRBJ1-2	NA	TRBD1	CASSLWRQGADGGYTF	TGTGCCAGCAGTTTATGGCGACAGGGGGCTGACGGCGGCTACACCTTC
TRBV4-1	TRBJ1-4	NA	NA	CASSQVLNEKLFF	TGCGCCAGCAGCCAAGTCCTTAATGAAAAACTGTTTTTT
TRBV7-6	TRBJ2-1	many	NA	CASSPGLGDFNEQFF	TGTGCCAGCAGCCCTGGACTGGGAGACTTCAATGAGCAGTTCTTC
TRBV10-2	TRBJ2-7	many	TRBD1	CASSEWGTGDFSVGEQYF	TGCGCCAGCAGTGAGTGGGGGACAGGGGATTTTTCTGTGGGAGAGCAGTACTTC
TRBV11-3	TRBJ2-5	many	TRBD2	CASSSTSGGWETQYF	TGTGCCAGCAGCTCGACTTCGGGAGGTTGGGAGACCCAGTACTTC
TRBV11-3	TRBJ1-1	few	NA	CASSLGGRCEAFF	TGTGCCAGCAGCTTAGGAGGGAGGTGTGAAGCTTTCTTT
TRBV7-8	TRBJ1-2	many	TRBD1	CASSPPGTAYGYTF	TGTGCCAGCAGCCCCCCCGGGACAGCCTATGGCTACACCTTC
TRBV6-1	TRBJ2-2	NA	TRBD2	CASSEGTSGGAGELFF	TGTGCCAGCAGTGAGGGGACTAGCGGGGGGGCCGGGGAGCTGTTTTTT
TRBV11-2	TRBJ2-1	many	NA	CASSLIVDEQFF	TGTGCCAGCAGCTTGATTGTAGATGAGCAGTTCTTC
TRBV12-3/TRBV12-4	TRBJ1-2	many	TRBD1	CASSTGTGVAYGYTF	TGTGCCAGCAGTACCGGGACAGGGGTCGCCTATGGCTACACCTTC
TRBV11-2	TRBJ2-7	NA	NA	CASSLGGWTYEQYF	TGTGCCAGCAGCTTAGGCGGGTGGACCTACGAGCAGTACTTC
TRBV6-4	TRBJ2-7	NA	TRBD1	CASSDSGQGPYEQYF	TGTGCCAGCAGTGACTCAGGACAGGGGCCTTACGAGCAGTACTTC
TRBV18	TRBJ1-4	NA	NA	CASSPRSAPTNEKLFF	TGTGCCAGCTCACCACGTAGTGCACCAACTAATGAAAAACTGTTTTTT
TRBV6-1	TRBJ2-3	NA	TRBD2	CASSERREALTDTQYF	TGTGCCAGCAGTGAACGGCGGGAGGCTCTCACAGATACGCAGTATTTT
TRBV11-2	TRBJ1-1	many	NA	CASAFGTLNTEAFF	TGTGCCAGCGCCTTCGGGACACTGAACACTGAAGCTTTCTTT
TRBV2	TRBJ2-2	many	NA	CASSEARAGELFF	TGTGCCAGCAGTGAAGCGAGGGCCGGGGAGCTGTTTTTT
TRBV19	TRBJ2-7	few	TRBD2	CAAITSGGSSYEQYF	TGCGCCGCCATAACTAGCGGGGGAAGCTCCTACGAGCAGTACTTC
TRBV5-5	TRBJ2-1	many	NA	CASRLQASSYNEQFF	TGTGCCAGCAGACTACAGGCGTCCTCCTACAATGAGCAGTTCTTC
TRBV5-1	TRBJ1-5	many	NA	CASRIGGSSNQPQHF	TGCGCCAGCAGAATTGGCGGATCTAGCAATCAGCCCCAGCATTTT
TRBV20-1	TRBJ1-5	many	TRBD1	CSARDRGSHSNQPQHF	TGCAGTGCTCGGGACAGGGGGAGTCATAGCAATCAGCCCCAGCATTTT
TRBV7-8	TRBJ2-6	NA	NA	CASSLALGAGANVLTF	TGTGCCAGCAGCTTAGCGCTGGGGGCCGGGGCCAACGTCCTGACTTTC
TRBV19	TRBJ1-1	many	TRBD1	CASSTGQGSEAFF	TGTGCCAGTAGTACAGGACAGGGGTCTGAAGCTTTCTTT
TRBV3-1	TRBJ1-2	NA	NA	CASSHGRNYGYTF	TGTGCCAGCAGCCACGGACGTAACTATGGCTACACCTTC
TRBV6-5	TRBJ1-2	few	NA	CASRWGGGYGYTF	TGTGCCAGCCGATGGGGGGGCGGCTATGGCTACACCTTC
TRBV6-5	TRBJ2-2	few	TRBD1	CASSLGTGGRELFF	TGTGCCAGCAGCCTCGGGACAGGGGGCCGGGAGCTGTTTTTT
TRBV28	TRBJ2-1	many	TRBD2	CASSLRWTSGSKDEQFF	TGTGCCAGCAGCTTGAGATGGACTAGCGGGTCTAAGGATGAGCAGTTCTTC
TRBV27	TRBJ1-4	few	NA	CASSLGGYEKLFF	TGTGCCAGCAGTTTAGGGGGTTATGAAAAACTGTTTTTT
TRBV30	TRBJ2-7	many	NA	CAWSVQIEQYF	TGTGCCTGGAGTGTACAAATCGAGCAGTACTTC
TRBV15	TRBJ1-6	NA	NA	CATSRGMHKGTRGSPLHF	TGTGCCACCAGCAGAGGAATGCACAAGGGGACGCGGGGGTCACCCCTCCACTTT
TRBV27	TRBJ2-2	few	NA	CASSLSIGGPTGELFF	TGTGCCAGCAGTTTATCGATCGGGGGGCCGACCGGGGAGCTGTTTTTT
TRBV27	TRBJ1-3	few	NA	CASSLSWAGMNSGNTIYF	TGTGCCAGCAGTTTAAGTTGGGCAGGAATGAACTCTGGAAACACCATATATTTT
TRBV28	TRBJ2-3	few	TRBD2	CASSSFSGRGADTQYF	TGTGCCAGCAGTTCTTTTAGCGGGAGAGGTGCAGATACGCAGTATTTT
TRBV20-1	TRBJ2-1	few	TRBD2	CSAICRTSGSSYNEQFF	TGCAGTGCTATATGTCGGACTAGCGGGAGCTCCTACAATGAGCAGTTCTTC
TRBV15	TRBJ1-2	many	NA	CATSRDRNSGGYTF	TGTGCCACCAGCCGGGACCGAAATTCTGGTGGCTACACCTTC
TRBV11-3	TRBJ2-5	many	NA	CASSFEETQYF	TGTGCCAGCAGCTTCGAAGAGACCCAGTACTTC
TRBV27	TRBJ2-3	NA	NA	CASSSRTYWDTQYF	TGTGCCAGCAGTTCCCGGACTTATTGGGATACGCAGTATTTT
TRBV20-1	TRBJ1-2	NA	TRBD1	CSARDRGRDYGYTF	TGCAGTGCTAGAGACAGGGGGCGAGACTATGGCTACACCTTC
TRBV10-3	TRBJ2-5	many	TRBD1	CAISLTGQEETQYF	TGTGCCATCAGTCTTACGGGACAGGAAGAGACCCAGTACTTC
TRBV12-3/TRBV12-4	TRBJ1-1	many	NA	CASSFGVANTVAFF	TGTGCCAGCAGTTTTGGGGTAGCTAACACTGTAGCTTTCTTT
TRBV7-9	TRBJ2-5	NA	NA	CASSLSRKEVETQYF	TGTGCCAGCAGCTTATCGAGGAAAGAGGTAGAGACCCAGTACTTC
TRBV2	TRBJ1-1	few	NA	CASSLMYRVNTEAFF	TGTGCCAGCAGTTTAATGTACAGGGTGAACACTGAAGCTTTCTTT
TRBV6-1	TRBJ2-1	many	TRBD2	CASSTGLAGLREQFF	TGTGCCAGCAGTACCGGACTAGCGGGGCTGAGGGAGCAGTTCTTC
TRBV20-1	TRBJ2-2	many	TRBD2	CSAREAGVGTGELFF	TGCAGTGCTAGAGAAGCGGGGGTTGGCACCGGGGAGCTGTTTTTT
TRBV6-2/TRBV6-3	TRBJ2-1	few	TRBD2	CASTYSPLADVYNEQFF	TGTGCCAGCACTTACTCTCCTCTAGCGGATGTATACAATGAGCAGTTCTTC
TRBV19	TRBJ2-7	many	NA	CASSTAGTTYEQYF	TGTGCCAGTAGTACAGCCGGGACAACCTACGAGCAGTACTTC
TRBV2	TRBJ2-6	NA	NA	CASSLGATTGANVLTF	TGTGCCAGCAGTCTGGGGGCGACGACTGGGGCCAACGTCCTGACTTTC
TRBV15	TRBJ1-1	few	NA	CANSRVMGTEAFF	TGTGCCAACAGCAGGGTGATGGGTACTGAAGCTTTCTTC
TRBV27	TRBJ2-7	few	NA	CASSRLSGRYEQYF	TGTGCCAGCAGTCGACTTAGCGGCCGCTACGAGCAGTACTTC
TRBV7-9	TRBJ2-1	many	NA	CASSLGPEVLFF	TGTGCCAGCAGCTTAGGGCCCGAGGTTCTGTTCTTC
TRBV12-3/TRBV12-4	TRBJ1-1	NA	TRBD1	CASSLEGQGEGTEAFF	TGTGCCAGCAGTTTAGAGGGACAGGGGGAGGGCACTGAAGCTTTCTTT
TRBV20-1	TRBJ2-5	NA	TRBD2	CSASVLAAQETQYF	TGCAGTGCTAGTGTACTAGCGGCCCAAGAGACCCAGTACTTC